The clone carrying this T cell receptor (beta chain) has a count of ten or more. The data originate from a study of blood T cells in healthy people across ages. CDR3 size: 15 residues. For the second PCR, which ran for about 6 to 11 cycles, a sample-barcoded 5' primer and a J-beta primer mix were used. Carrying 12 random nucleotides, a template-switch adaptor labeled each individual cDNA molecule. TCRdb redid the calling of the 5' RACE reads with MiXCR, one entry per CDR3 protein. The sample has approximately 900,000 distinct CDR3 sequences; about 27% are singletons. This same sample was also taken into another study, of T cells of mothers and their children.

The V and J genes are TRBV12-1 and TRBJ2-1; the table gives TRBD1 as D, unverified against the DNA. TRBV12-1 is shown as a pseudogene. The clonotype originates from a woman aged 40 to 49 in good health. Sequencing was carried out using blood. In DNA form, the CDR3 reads TGTGCCAGCAGCTTTCTGGGACAGGGGGCTAATGAGCAGTTCTTC. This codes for CASSFLGQGANEQFF.